At least ten counts were recorded for the clone carrying this T cell receptor (beta chain). This sample stems from a study of T cells in Graves' hyperthyroidism and ophthalmopathy. The source material, RNA transcripts, was used to amplify TCR beta CDR3 regions. During a first-round RT-PCR of the TCR CDR3, the HTBI primer set was used. TCRdb reanalysed the multiplex PCR reads using MiXCR and keeps one entry per CDR3 protein. Among 500,000 to 600,000 distinct CDR3 sequences listed, 16% were seen once. Sequencing input: blood. The source is a woman aged 18-29 years with Graves' hyperthyroidism.

CDR3 loop: CASSGDPRSEAFF. The CDR3 region has the DNA TGTGCCAGCAGTGGGGACCCACGCTCTGAAGCTTTCTTT. The rearrangement links TRBV2 to TRBJ1-1; TRBD1 might be the D (5 bases). This CDR3 has 13 amino acids. Trimming took off 4 bases at V and 6 bases at J, with 12 bases between the two ends. The germline gives CDR1 SNHLY, CDR2 FYNNEI.